This T cell receptor (beta chain) was retrieved from a study of long-term antiretroviral therapy in people with HIV. Overall study: Collection of the earliest samples took place about a decade ahead of the 2015 immediate-ART recommendation.

Per germline, CDR1 MNHEY and CDR2 SMNVEV (reference sequence). V was clipped by 2 bases and J by 4 bases, with 6 bases between them. The CDR3 sequence is 13 residues long. The assay, immunoSEQ v3.0, was run at survey level. This table comes from immunoSEQ multiplex PCR, and its TCRdb copy is limited to in-frame clones, with some not included. The sample consists of around 17,000 clones, 88% of them appearing once. The specimen comprised unsorted PBMCs, sampled 6.9 years after starting antiretroviral therapy. The chain uses TRBV27 and TRBJ2-1; D gene unclear. The TCR sequence derives from a man aged 50-59 years with HIV. In DNA, the CDR3 is TGTGCCAGCAGTTTAACAGAGTACAATGAGCAGTTCTTC. Its protein product is CASSLTEYNEQFF.